This entry is about one T cell receptor (beta chain). V lost 4 bases and J lost 4, with 14 bases in between. The CDR3 runs to 14 residues. Germline V lookup: CDR1 SGHKS, CDR2 YYEKEE (reference sequence). Assay used: immunoSEQ multiplex PCR; TCRdb lists only in-frame clones, some missing. Here the sample spans about 480,000 clones, roughly 90% being singletons. This sample is drawn from a study of blood T cell repertoires in COVID-19. Turning to the study itself: Italy, Spain and the United States were the sources of the convalescent and acute COVID-19 samples.

V gene TRBV5-5 combines with J gene TRBJ1-1, with D perhaps TRBD1 (5 bases). This TCR came from a woman aged 40 to 50 who had recovered from COVID-19. Sequenced input: PBMCs or T cells enriched from blood (not recorded which). In DNA, the CDR3 is TGTGCCAGCAGCGTCGACAGCTGGGGCACTGAAGCTTTCTTT. Residues: CASSVDSWGTEAFF.